Included here is one TCR beta chain sequence, with context. Within the sample, other DNA sequences also encode this same CDR3. In the study's own analysis: Quantification of nucleated cells was approximated via reference gene primer amplification. Assay: immunoSEQ multiplex PCR; the TCRdb copy retains only in-frame clones and omits some. V, J and clone size are taken as reported in that table, and D and trimming were inferred from the DNA itself. The sample has about 260,000 clones; approximately 84% are singletons. This sample stems from a study of blood T cell repertoires in COVID-19. Study-level information: The study drew acute and convalescent COVID-19 samples from the United States, Italy and Spain.

This sequence was found in a woman of 80 years or more with acute or convalescent COVID-19. Sequenced input: peripheral blood.

The CDR3 DNA reads TGTGCCAGCAGCCCAGGCGGGACCCTCGCGTTTAACACCATATATTTT. As protein: CASSPGGTLAFNTIYF. J is TRBJ1-3 and V is TRBV28; D perhaps matches TRBD1 (5 bases). The CDR3 has 16 amino acids. Trimming shortened V by 6 bases and J by 7 bases, and 22 bases separated the two germline ends. The germline V gene has CDR1 MDHEN and CDR2 SYDVKM.